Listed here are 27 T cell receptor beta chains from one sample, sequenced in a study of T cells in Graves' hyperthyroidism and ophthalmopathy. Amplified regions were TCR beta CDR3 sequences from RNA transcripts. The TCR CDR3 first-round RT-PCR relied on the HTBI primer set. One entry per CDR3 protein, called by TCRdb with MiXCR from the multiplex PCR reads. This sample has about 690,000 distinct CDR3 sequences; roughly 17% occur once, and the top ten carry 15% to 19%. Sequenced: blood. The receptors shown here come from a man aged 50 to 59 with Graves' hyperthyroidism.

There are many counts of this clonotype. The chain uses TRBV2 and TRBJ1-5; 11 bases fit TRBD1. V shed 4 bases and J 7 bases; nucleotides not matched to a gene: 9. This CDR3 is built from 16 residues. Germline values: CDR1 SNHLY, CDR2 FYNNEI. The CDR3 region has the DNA TGTGCCAGCAGTGCGCGAGGGACAGGGGGTTCCCAGCCCCAGCATTTT. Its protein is CASSARGTGGSQPQHF.

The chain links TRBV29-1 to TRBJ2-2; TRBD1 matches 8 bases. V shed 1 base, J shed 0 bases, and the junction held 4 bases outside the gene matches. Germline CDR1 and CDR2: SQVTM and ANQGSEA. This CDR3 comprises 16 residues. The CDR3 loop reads CSVEGTGISNTGELFF. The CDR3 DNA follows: TGCAGCGTTGAAGGGACAGGGATATCGAACACCGGGGAGCTGTTTTTT.

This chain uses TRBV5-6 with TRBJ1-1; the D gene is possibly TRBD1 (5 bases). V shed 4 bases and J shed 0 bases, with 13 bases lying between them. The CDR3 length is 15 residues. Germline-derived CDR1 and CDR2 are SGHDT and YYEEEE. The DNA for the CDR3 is TGTGCCAGCAGCGTCAGACAGATTATGAACACTGAAGCTTTCTTT. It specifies CASSVRQIMNTEAFF.

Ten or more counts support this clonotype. The CDR3 protein is CASSRYGGAHETQYF. The CDR3 region has the DNA TGTGCCAGCAGTCGCTATGGGGGCGCGCATGAGACCCAGTACTTC. The chain employs TRBV12-3 or TRBV12-4 and TRBJ2-5; a weak D match, TRBD1 (6 bases). With 5 bases removed from V and 5 bases from J, the gap between germline ends came to 18 bases. CDR3 length equals 15 residues.

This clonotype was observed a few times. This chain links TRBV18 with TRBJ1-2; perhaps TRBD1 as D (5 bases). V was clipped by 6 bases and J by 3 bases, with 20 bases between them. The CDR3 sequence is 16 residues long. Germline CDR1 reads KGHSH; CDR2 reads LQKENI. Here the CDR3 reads CASSLRPRGSDYGYTF. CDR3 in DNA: TGTGCCAGCTCCCTTCGTCCTAGGGGTTCGGACTATGGCTACACCTTC. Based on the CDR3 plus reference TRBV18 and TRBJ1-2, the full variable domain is NAGVMQNPRHLVRRRGQEARLRCSPMKGHSHVYWYRQLPEEGLKFMVYLQKENIIDESGMPKERFSAEFPKEGPSILRIQQVVRGDSAAYFCASSLRPRGSDYGYTFGSGTRLTVV.

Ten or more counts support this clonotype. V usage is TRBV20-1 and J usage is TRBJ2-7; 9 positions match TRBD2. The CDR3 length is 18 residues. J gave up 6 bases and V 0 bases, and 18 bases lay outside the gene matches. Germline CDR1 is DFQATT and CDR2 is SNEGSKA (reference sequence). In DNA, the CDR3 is TGCAGTGCTAGAGATAGAGGAGGCGGGAGGGCCCTCGAGTTCGAGCAGTACTTC. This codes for CSARDRGGGRALEFEQYF.

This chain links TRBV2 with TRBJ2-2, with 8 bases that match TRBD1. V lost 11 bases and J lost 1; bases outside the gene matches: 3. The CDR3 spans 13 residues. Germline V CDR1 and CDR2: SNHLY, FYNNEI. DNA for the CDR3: TGTGCCGGGGGACAGGTGAACACCGGGGAGCTGTTTTTT. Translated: CAGGQVNTGELFF.

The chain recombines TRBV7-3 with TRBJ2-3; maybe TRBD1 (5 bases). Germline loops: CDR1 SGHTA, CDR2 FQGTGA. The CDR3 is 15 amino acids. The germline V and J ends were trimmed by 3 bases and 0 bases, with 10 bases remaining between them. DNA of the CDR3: TGTGCCAGCAGCTTTATAGGGGCTAGCACAGATACGCAGTATTTT. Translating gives CASSFIGASTDTQYF.

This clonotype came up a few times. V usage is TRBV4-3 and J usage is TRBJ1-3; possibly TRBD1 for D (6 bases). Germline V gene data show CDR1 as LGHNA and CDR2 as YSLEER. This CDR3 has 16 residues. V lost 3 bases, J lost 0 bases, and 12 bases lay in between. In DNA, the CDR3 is TGCGCCAGCAGCCAGACCGGACAGATCTCTGGAAACACCATATATTTT. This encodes CASSQTGQISGNTIYF.

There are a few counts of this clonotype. For the CDR3, the DNA is TGTGCCAGCAGTCCGGGACTCCATTACAATGAGCAGTTCTTC. Translated: CASSPGLHYNEQFF. The chain recombines TRBV27 with TRBJ2-1, with a tentative D call TRBD2 (6 bases). Trimming removed 5 bases from V and 4 bases from J, with 12 bases in between. Germline lookup yields CDR1 MNHEY and CDR2 SMNVEV (reference sequence). This CDR3 has 14 amino acids.

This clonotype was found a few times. The CDR3 DNA reads TGTGCCAGCAGTGACACTTATAGCGGAGGAGCCAAAAACATTCAGTACTTC. It specifies CASSDTYSGGAKNIQYF. The genes are TRBV6-2 or TRBV6-3 and TRBJ2-4; D possibly corresponds to TRBD2 (6 bases). Between the trimmed V and J ends, which lost 5 bases and 0 bases, there was a span of 17 bases. The germline CDR1 and CDR2 sequences are MNHEY and SVGEGT. The CDR3 length is 17 residues.

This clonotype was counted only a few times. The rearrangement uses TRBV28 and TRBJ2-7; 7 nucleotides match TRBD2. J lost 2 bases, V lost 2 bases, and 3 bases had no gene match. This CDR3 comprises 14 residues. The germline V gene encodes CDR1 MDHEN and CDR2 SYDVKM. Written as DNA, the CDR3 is TGTGCCAGCAGTTTACACGGGGGGACCTACGAGCAGTACTTC. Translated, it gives CASSLHGGTYEQYF.

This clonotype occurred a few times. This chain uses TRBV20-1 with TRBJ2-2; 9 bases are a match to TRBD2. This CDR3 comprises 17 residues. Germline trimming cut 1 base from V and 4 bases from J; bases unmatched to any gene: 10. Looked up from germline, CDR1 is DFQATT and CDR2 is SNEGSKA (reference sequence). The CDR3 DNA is TGCAGTGCTAGAGGTGGTGGGGCGGGAGGGTTCACCGGGGAGCTGTTTTTT. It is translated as CSARGGGAGGFTGELFF.

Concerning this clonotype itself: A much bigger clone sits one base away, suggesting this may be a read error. CDR3 sequence (DNA): TGTGCCAGCAGTGTCGGGGGCGCTGGCCACACCTTC. It encodes CASSVGGAGHTF. The rearrangement uses TRBV28 and TRBJ1-2; possible D gene TRBD1, 6 bases. CDR3 length equals 12 residues. Germline V gene data show CDR1 as MDHEN and CDR2 as SYDVKM.

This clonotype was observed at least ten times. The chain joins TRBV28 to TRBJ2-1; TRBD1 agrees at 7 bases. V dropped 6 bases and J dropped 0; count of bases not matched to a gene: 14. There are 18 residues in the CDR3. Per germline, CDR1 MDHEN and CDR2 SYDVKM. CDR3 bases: TGTGCCAGCAGCCAACCAAGGGACCGGGACAGCTCCTACAATGAGCAGTTCTTC. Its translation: CASSQPRDRDSSYNEQFF.

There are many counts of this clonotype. The CDR3 bases are TGTGCCTGGCATCTGGGAGGGAACACTGAAGCTTTCTTT. Its protein is CAWHLGGNTEAFF. The rearrangement links TRBV30 to TRBJ1-1; D remains unclear. V lost 5 bases and J 1 base, leaving 11 bases between the germline ends. The CDR3 is 13 amino acids. The germline CDR1 and CDR2 sequences are GTSNPN and SVGIG (reference sequence).

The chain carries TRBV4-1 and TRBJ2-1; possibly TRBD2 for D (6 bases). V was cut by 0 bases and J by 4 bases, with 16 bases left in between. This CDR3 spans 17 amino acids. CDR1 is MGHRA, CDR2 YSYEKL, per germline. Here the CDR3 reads CASSQDSGLLLYNEQFF. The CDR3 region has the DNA TGCGCCAGCAGCCAAGATTCGGGACTCCTCCTGTACAATGAGCAGTTCTTC.

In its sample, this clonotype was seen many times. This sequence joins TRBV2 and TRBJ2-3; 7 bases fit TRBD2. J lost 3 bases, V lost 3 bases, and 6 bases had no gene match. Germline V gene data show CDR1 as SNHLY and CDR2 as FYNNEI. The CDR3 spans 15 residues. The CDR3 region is CASSDTAGVTDTQYF. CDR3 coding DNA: TGTGCCAGCAGTGACACTGCGGGAGTGACAGATACGCAGTATTTT.

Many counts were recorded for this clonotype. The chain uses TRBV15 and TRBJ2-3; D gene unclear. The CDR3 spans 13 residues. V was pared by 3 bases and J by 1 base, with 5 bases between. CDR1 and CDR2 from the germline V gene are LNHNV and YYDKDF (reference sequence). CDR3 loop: CATSSLRTDTQYF. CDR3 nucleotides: TGTGCCACCAGCAGCCTTCGCACAGATACGCAGTATTTT.

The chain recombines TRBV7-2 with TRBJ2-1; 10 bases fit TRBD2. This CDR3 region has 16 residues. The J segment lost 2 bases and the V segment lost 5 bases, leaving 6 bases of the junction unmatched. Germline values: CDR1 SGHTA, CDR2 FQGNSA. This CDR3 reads CASSPRSGRAYNEQFF. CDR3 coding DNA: TGTGCCAGCAGCCCGAGGAGCGGGAGGGCCTACAATGAGCAGTTCTTC.

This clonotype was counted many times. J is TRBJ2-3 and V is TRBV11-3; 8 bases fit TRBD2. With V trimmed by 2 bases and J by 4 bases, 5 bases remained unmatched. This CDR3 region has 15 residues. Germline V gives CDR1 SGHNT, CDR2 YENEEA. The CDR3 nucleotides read TGTGCCAGCAGCTTAAGCGGGAGAGGCGCAGATACGCAGTATTTT. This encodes CASSLSGRGADTQYF. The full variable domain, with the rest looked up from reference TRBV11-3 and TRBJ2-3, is EAGVVQSPRYKIIEKKQPVAFWCNPISGHNTLYWYLQNLGQGPELLIRYENEEAVDDSQLPKDRFSAERLKGVDSTLKIQPAELGDSAVYLCASSLSGRGADTQYFGPGTRLTVL.

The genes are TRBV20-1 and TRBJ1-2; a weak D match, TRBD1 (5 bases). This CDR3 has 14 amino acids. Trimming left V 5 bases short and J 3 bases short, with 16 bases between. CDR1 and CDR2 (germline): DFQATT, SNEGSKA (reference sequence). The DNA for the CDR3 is TGCAGTGCTCCCCCCGGTGGGGGGGACTATGGCTACACCTTC. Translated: CSAPPGGGDYGYTF.

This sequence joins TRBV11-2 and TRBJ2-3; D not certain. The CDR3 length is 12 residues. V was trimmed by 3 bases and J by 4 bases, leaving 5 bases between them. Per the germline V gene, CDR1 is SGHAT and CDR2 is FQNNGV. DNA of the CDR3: TGTGCCAGCAGCTTTCACGCAGATACGCAGTATTTT. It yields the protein CASSFHADTQYF.

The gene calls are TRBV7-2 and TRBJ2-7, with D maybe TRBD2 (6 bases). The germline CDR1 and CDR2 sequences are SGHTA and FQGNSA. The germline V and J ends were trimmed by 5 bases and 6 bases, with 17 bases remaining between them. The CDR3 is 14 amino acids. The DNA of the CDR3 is TGTGCCAGCAGCCCTACCGGGAGAGCGGTCGAGCAGTACTTC. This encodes CASSPTGRAVEQYF.

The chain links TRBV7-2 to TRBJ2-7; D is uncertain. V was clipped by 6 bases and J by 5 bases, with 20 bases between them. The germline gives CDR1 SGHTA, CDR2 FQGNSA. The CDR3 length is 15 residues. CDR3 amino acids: CASSLTRFGVHEQYF. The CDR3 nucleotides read TGTGCCAGCAGTCTGACCCGTTTTGGGGTCCACGAGCAGTACTTC.

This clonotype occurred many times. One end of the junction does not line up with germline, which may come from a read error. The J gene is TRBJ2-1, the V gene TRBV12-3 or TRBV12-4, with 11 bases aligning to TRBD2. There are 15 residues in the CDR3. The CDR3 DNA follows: TGTGCCAGCAGATTAGCGGGAGGGCGGCATCGTTGGCAGTTCTTC. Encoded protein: CASRLAGGRHRWQFF.

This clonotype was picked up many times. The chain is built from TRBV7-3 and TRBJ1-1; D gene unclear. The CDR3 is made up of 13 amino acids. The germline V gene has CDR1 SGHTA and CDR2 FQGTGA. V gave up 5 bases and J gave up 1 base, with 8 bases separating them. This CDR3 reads CASSVQKNTEAFF. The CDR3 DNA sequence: TGTGCCAGCAGCGTACAGAAGAACACTGAAGCTTTCTTT.